The 23 T cell receptor beta chains reported below all come from one sample, sequenced in a study of cytomegalovirus exposure and HLA in healthy donors. PCR employed 60 Vbeta and 13 Jbeta primers. Using immunoSEQ multiplex PCR, the repertoire was profiled, and TCRdb retains in-frame clones only, with some absent. The sample lists 110,000 or so clones; more than 65% were seen once. Sequenced material: PBMCs. The receptor source for this set is a man in his forties in good health and CMV-seropositive.

The J gene is TRBJ1-1, the V gene TRBV7-9, with 7 bases aligning to TRBD1. J lost 1 base, V lost 7 bases, and 3 bases had no gene match. The CDR3 is 13 amino acids. CDR1 is SEHNR and CDR2 is FQNEAQ in the germline V gene (reference sequence). CDR3 amino acids: CASKQGGNTEAFF. The CDR3 region has the DNA TGTGCCAGCAAGCAGGGGGGGAACACTGAAGCTTTCTTT.

A few counts support this clone. The junction differs from germline at one of its ends, possibly a read error. This sequence joins TRBV7-7 and TRBJ1-6, with a tentative D call TRBD1 (5 bases). The germline V gene encodes CDR1 SSHAT and CDR2 FNYEAQ (reference sequence). The length of the CDR3 is 13 residues. This CDR3 reads CASSASSQGPLHF. The CDR3 nucleotides are TGTGCTAGCAGCGCTTCTTCTCAGGGCCCGCTCCACTTT.

The rearrangement joins TRBV15 to TRBJ2-5, with 12 bases lining up with TRBD2. After removal of 5 bases from V and 5 bases from J, the junction contained 6 bases not matched to a gene. The CDR3 length is 15 residues. Germline CDR1 is LNHNV and CDR2 is YYDKDF (reference sequence). CDR3 sequence (DNA): TGTGCCACCAGCCCTAGCGGGGGGGCAGCGGAGACCCAGTACTTC. This codes for CATSPSGGAAETQYF. Drawing the rest from reference TRBV15 and TRBJ2-5, the complete variable domain is DAMVIQNPRYQVTQFGKPVTLSCSQTLNHNVMYWYQQKSSQAPKLLFHYYDKDFNNEADTPDNFQSRRPNTSFCFLDIRSPGLGDTAMYLCATSPSGGAAETQYFGPGTRLLVL.

This chain links TRBV19 with TRBJ1-5, with 7 bases matching TRBD1. Germline V gene sequence: CDR1 LNHDA, CDR2 SQIVND (reference sequence). J lost 8 bases, V lost 5 bases, and 9 bases had no gene match. The CDR3 extends over 14 amino acids. The DNA of the CDR3 is TGTGCCAGTAGTCTTGGACAGGCGCGAGAGCCCCAGCATTTT. Translating gives CASSLGQAREPQHF.

Notes on this clone: The germline gene is not matched at one end of the junction; a read error may be the cause. The J gene is TRBJ1-1, the V gene TRBV7-9; 7 bases align to TRBD1. Germline V gene lookup returns CDR1 SEHNR and CDR2 FQNEAQ (reference sequence). This CDR3 has 15 amino acids. The chain's CDR3 is CSSSQLGQLNTEAFF. The CDR3 coding sequence is TGTTCCAGCAGCCAATTGGGACAGTTGAACACTGAAGCTTTCTTT.

The table lists this clone with a count of one. This sequence joins TRBV15 and TRBJ2-7; the D is unclear. This CDR3 spans 11 amino acids. The germline V and J ends were trimmed by 0 bases and 7 bases, with 4 bases remaining between them. CDR1 is LNHNV and CDR2 is YYDKDF in the germline V gene (reference sequence). The CDR3: CATSRDREQYF. In nucleotides, the CDR3 is TGTGCCACCAGCAGAGACCGGGAGCAGTACTTC.

V and J are TRBV5-1 and TRBJ1-1; 10 bases line up with TRBD1. V was clipped by 1 base and J by 6 bases; unmatched bases: 3. CDR1 and CDR2 (germline): SGHRS, YFSETQ. CDR3 length: 14 residues. CDR3 sequence (DNA): TGCGCCAGCAGCTTGAGGACAGGGGGTCCTGAAGCTTTCTTT. It translates to CASSLRTGGPEAFF.

The chain joins TRBV7-2 to TRBJ2-5; 15 bases match TRBD2. The DNA matches TRBJ2-7 better at its end, which makes the J call doubtful. The CDR3 is 16 residues long. CDR1 is SGHTA and CDR2 is FQGNSA in the germline V gene. CDR3 protein: CASSLDGTSGGYEQYF. Written as DNA, the CDR3 is TGTGCCAGCAGCTTAGATGGGACTAGCGGGGGGTACGAGCAGTACTTC.

The rearrangement links TRBV2 to TRBJ2-5; D might be TRBD1 (6 bases). The CDR3 extends over 15 amino acids. Germline assignment: CDR1 SNHLY and CDR2 FYNNEI. The V gene lost 3 bases and the J gene lost 2 bases, with 13 bases spanning the gap. The CDR3 DNA sequence: TGTGCCAGCAGTGAGGGGGCTGGGGCTCAAGAGACCCAGTACTTC. Amino acid sequence: CASSEGAGAQETQYF.

The genes are TRBV9 and TRBJ1-6; perhaps TRBD1 as D (5 bases). V was trimmed by 2 bases and J by 13 bases, leaving 13 bases between them. Germline V gives CDR1 SGDLS, CDR2 YYNGEE. The CDR3 contains 13 residues. CDR3 sequence reads: CASSVGRGSPLHF. CDR3 nucleotides: TGTGCCAGCAGCGTCGGTAGGGGCTCTCCCCTCCACTTT.

The rearrangement joins TRBV7-2 to TRBJ1-5; D ambiguous. The CDR3 covers 15 residues. V lost 5 bases to trimming and J lost 0 bases, with 11 bases between them. Germline V lookup: CDR1 SGHTA, CDR2 FQGNSA. DNA of the CDR3: TGTGCCAGCAGCCTAACCCGGGGTAGCAATCAGCCCCAGCATTTT. Protein: CASSLTRGSNQPQHF.

There are a few counts of this clone. This chain connects TRBV2 to TRBJ2-3, with TRBD1 matching over 9 bases. The ends lost 4 bases at V and 0 bases at J; junction bases unmatched: 5. This CDR3 spans 16 amino acids. Germline-derived CDR1 and CDR2 are SNHLY and FYNNEI. The CDR3 nucleotides read TGTGCCAGCAGTGGTGGGACAGGGCGTAGCACAGATACGCAGTATTTT. Translation: CASSGGTGRSTDTQYF.

V gene TRBV12-5 combines with J gene TRBJ2-1; perhaps TRBD2 as D (5 bases). V shed 8 bases and J shed 2 bases, with 10 bases lying between them. The CDR3 is 13 amino acids. The germline V gene has CDR1 LGHNT and CDR2 FRNRAP. The CDR3 coding sequence is TGTGCTAGTTGGACTCCTACCTACAATGAGCAGTTCTTC. Translating gives CASWTPTYNEQFF.

This chain joins TRBV30 and TRBJ1-6, with 9 bases aligning to TRBD1. This CDR3 has 13 amino acids. The V segment lost 5 bases and the J segment 5 bases; nucleotides outside the gene matches: 1. Looked up from germline, CDR1 is GTSNPN and CDR2 is SVGIG (reference sequence). Written as DNA, the CDR3 is TGTGCCTGGGACAGGGGGAATAATTCACCCCTCCACTTT. Amino acids: CAWDRGNNSPLHF.

The rearrangement joins TRBV2 to TRBJ2-3, with D possibly being TRBD1 (5 bases). V was clipped by 4 bases and J by 8 bases, with 13 bases between them. Per the germline V gene, CDR1 is SNHLY and CDR2 is FYNNEI. The length of the CDR3 is 13 residues. The CDR3 spells CASSVPDSATQYF. The CDR3 nucleotides read TGTGCCAGCAGTGTGCCAGACAGTGCTACGCAGTATTTT.

This clone has a handful of counts. The chain joins TRBV15 to TRBJ2-1, with 7 nucleotides matching TRBD2. From germline, CDR1 is LNHNV and CDR2 YYDKDF (reference sequence). V lost 5 bases to trimming and J lost 3 bases; unmatched junction nucleotides: 4. The CDR3 extends over 14 amino acids. CDR3 coding DNA: TGTGCCACCAGCGGCGGGACTATCTACAATGAGCAGTTCTTC. Its protein product is CATSGGTIYNEQFF.

This clone was observed a handful of times. The J gene is TRBJ1-6, the V gene TRBV30, with D unclear. The CDR3 sequence is 18 residues long. V was clipped by 0 bases and J by 0 bases, with 15 bases between them. Germline V gives CDR1 GTSNPN, CDR2 SVGIG (reference sequence). CDR3 sequence reads: CAWSVRPEASSYNSPLHF. DNA of the CDR3: TGTGCCTGGAGTGTCCGACCCGAGGCGAGCTCCTATAATTCACCCCTCCACTTT.

The V and J genes are TRBV14 and TRBJ2-5, with D possibly TRBD2 on 6 matching bases. The DNA end is more similar to TRBJ2-7, so the J call may be wrong. The CDR3 has 14 residues. Germline V CDR1 and CDR2: SGHDN, FVKESK. As DNA, the CDR3 is TGTGCCAGCAGCCCGGACTACCTCTCCTACGAGCAGTACTTC. It specifies CASSPDYLSYEQYF.

The chain joins TRBV7-9 to TRBJ2-7; TRBD2 might be the D (5 bases). The length of the CDR3 is 13 residues. CDR1 is SEHNR and CDR2 is FQNEAQ in the germline V gene (reference sequence). Trimming stripped 5 bases from V and 2 bases from J, with 10 bases between. The DNA for the CDR3 is TGTGCCAGCAGCCTTAGCGAGACCTACGAGCAGTACTTC. This gives the protein CASSLSETYEQYF.

The chain carries TRBV11-2 and TRBJ2-5; maybe TRBD1 (8 bases). Trimming left V 1 base short and J 4 bases short, with 13 bases between. This CDR3 is 15 amino acids long. The V gene's germline CDR1 is SGHAT and CDR2 FQNNGV. CDR3 region: CASSLGSGTGETQYF. CDR3 nucleotides: TGTGCCAGCAGCTTAGGGAGCGGGACAGGAGAGACCCAGTACTTC.

The rearrangement joins TRBV28 to TRBJ2-7; 8 nucleotides align to TRBD1. The CDR3 extends over 15 amino acids. V dropped 3 bases and J dropped 4; count of bases not matched to a gene: 8. Germline assignment: CDR1 MDHEN and CDR2 SYDVKM. In DNA, the CDR3 is TGTGCCAGCAGTTTTTCCTCGACAGGGGTATACGAGCAGTACTTC. This translates into CASSFSSTGVYEQYF.

The chain employs TRBV7-2 and TRBJ1-5; the match to TRBD1 covers 7 bases. The germline CDR1 and CDR2 sequences are SGHTA and FQGNSA. J lost 7 bases, V lost 7 bases, and 19 bases had no gene match. The CDR3 loop spans 17 amino acids. This CDR3 reads CASTPSPGGRVGQPQHF. CDR3 DNA: TGTGCCAGCACCCCCTCGCCAGGGGGTAGAGTAGGCCAGCCCCAGCATTTT.

The V gene is TRBV6-4, the J gene TRBJ1-2, with TRBD1 identical over 8 bases. There are 15 residues in the CDR3. The germline V gene has CDR1 MRHNA and CDR2 SNTAGT. Unmatched junction bases numbered 6, after V lost 3 bases and J lost 3 bases. CDR3 nucleotide sequence: TGTGCCAGCAGTGAGGGCAGGGGGCCATACTATGGCTACACCTTC. Translated: CASSEGRGPYYGYTF.